The TCR beta chain under discussion was sequenced for a study of shared T cell receptors in the human thymus. This CDR3 comprises 16 residues. V lost 1 base and J lost 0; bases outside the gene matches: 3. CDR1 is SGHDN, CDR2 FVKESK, per germline. The table came from immunoSEQ multiplex PCR; TCRdb's copy has only in-frame clones and leaves some out. The repertoire holds about 660,000 clones, with approximately 87% as singletons. The same data also contributed to another study, on human thymus T cells. As that study records: Resections from corrective heart surgery supplied the thymus tissue. An apparent bias in V and J gene usage was seen in thymic and blood repertoires. Thymic repertoires of unrelated individuals were reported in related research to overlap highly.

This sequence joins TRBV14 and TRBJ2-3; 8 bases fit TRBD1. Sequenced sample: thymocytes. This TCR derives from a boy less than two years old with a congenital heart defect. The CDR3 reads CASSQGWDRSTDTQYF. The CDR3 DNA sequence: TGTGCCAGCAGCCAAGGGTGGGACAGGAGCACAGATACGCAGTATTTT.